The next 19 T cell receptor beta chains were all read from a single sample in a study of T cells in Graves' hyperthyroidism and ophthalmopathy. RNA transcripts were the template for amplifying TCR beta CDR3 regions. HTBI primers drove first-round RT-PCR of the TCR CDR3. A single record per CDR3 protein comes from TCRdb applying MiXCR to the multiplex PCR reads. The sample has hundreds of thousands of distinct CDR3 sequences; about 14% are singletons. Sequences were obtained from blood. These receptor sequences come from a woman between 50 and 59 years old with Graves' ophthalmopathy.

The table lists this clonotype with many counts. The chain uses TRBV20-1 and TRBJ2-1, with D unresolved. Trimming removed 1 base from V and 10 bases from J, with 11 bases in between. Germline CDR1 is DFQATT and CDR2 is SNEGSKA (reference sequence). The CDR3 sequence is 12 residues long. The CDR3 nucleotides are TGCAGTGCTAGAGGGGCCACAGAGGAGCAGTTCTTC. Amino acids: CSARGATEEQFF.

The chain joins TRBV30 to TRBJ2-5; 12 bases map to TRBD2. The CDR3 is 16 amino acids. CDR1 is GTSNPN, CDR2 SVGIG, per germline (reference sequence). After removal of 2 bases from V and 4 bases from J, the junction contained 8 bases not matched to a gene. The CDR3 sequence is CAWSLASGRVVETQYF. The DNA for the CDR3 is TGTGCCTGGAGTCTGGCTAGCGGGAGGGTAGTAGAGACCCAGTACTTC.

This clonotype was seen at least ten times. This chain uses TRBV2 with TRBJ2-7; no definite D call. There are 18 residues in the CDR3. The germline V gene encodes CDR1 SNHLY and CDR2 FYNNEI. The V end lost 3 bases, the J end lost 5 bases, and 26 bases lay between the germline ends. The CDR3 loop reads CASSDGYRLGRLIHEQYF. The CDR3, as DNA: TGTGCCAGCAGTGATGGGTATAGATTGGGCAGGCTTATCCACGAGCAGTACTTC.

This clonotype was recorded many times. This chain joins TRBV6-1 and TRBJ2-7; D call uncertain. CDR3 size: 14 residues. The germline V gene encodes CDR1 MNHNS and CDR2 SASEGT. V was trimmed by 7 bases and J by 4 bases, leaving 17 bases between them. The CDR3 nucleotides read TGTGCCAGCAAGAATTCCGGGTTTTTGTACGAGCAGTACTTC. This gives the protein CASKNSGFLYEQYF.

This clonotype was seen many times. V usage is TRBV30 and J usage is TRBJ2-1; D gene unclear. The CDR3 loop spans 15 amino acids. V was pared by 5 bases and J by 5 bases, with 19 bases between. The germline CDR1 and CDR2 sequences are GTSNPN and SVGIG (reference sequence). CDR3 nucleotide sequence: TGTGCCTGGTCGGGCCATCTCCGTGGTCACAATGAGCAGTTCTTC. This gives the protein CAWSGHLRGHNEQFF. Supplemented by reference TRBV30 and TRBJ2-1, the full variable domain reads SQTIHQWPATLVQPVGSPLSLECTVEGTSNPNLYWYRQAAGRGLQLLFYSVGIGQISSEVPQNLSASRPQDRQFILSSKKLLLSDSGFYLCAWSGHLRGHNEQFFGPGTRLTVL.

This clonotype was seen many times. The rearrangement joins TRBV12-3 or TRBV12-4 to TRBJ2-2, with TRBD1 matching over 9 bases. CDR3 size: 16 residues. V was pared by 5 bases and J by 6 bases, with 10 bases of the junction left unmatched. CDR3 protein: CASSLRDRVRAGELFF. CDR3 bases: TGTGCCAGCAGTCTAAGGGACAGGGTGAGGGCCGGGGAGCTGTTTTTT.

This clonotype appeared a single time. CDR3 sequence: CSVSAGEFYEQYF. The CDR3 DNA sequence: TGCAGTGTTAGTGCGGGGGAATTCTACGAGCAGTACTTC. This chain joins TRBV20-1 and TRBJ2-7; the match to TRBD2 covers 7 bases. Trimming took 7 bases from V and 3 from J; bases not matched to a gene: 9. The CDR3 runs to 13 residues. Germline V gene data show CDR1 as DFQATT and CDR2 as SNEGSKA (reference sequence).

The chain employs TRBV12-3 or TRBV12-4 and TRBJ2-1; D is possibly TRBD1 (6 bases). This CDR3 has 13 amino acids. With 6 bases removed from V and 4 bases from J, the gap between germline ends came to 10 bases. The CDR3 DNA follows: TGTGCCAGCAGACGGACAGTATACAATGAGCAGTTCTTC. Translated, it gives CASRRTVYNEQFF.

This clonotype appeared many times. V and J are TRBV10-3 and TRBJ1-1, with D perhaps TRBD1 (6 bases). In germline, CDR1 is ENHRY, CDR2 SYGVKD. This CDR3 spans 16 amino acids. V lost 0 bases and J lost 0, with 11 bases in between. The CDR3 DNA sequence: TGTGCCATCAGTGAGTCAGGGGGACTTGTGAACACTGAAGCTTTCTTT. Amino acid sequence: CAISESGGLVNTEAFF.

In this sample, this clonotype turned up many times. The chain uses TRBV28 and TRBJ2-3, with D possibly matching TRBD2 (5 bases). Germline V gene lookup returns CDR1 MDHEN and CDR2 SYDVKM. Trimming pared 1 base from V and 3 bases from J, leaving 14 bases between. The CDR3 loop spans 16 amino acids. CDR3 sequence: CASSLSAGSYTDTQYF. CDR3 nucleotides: TGTGCCAGCAGTTTATCAGCTGGGAGCTATACAGATACGCAGTATTTT.

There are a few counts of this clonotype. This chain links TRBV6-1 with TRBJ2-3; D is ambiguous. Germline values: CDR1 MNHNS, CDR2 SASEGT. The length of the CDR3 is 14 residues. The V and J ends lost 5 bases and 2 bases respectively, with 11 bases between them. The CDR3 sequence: CASSYADYTDTQYF. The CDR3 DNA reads TGTGCCAGCAGTTACGCGGATTACACAGATACGCAGTATTTT.

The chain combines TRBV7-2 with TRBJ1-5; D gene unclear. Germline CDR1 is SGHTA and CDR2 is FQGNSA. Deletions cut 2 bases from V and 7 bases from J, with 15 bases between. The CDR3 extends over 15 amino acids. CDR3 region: CASSLWQDGIQPQHF. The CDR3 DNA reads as TGTGCCAGCAGCTTATGGCAGGATGGGATCCAGCCCCAGCATTTT. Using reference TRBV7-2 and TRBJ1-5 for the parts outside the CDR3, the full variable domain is GAGVSQSPSNKVTEKGKDVELRCDPISGHTALYWYRQSLGQGLEFLIYFQGNSAPDKSGLPSDRFSAERTGGSVSTLTIQRTQQEDSAVYLCASSLWQDGIQPQHFGDGTRLSIL.

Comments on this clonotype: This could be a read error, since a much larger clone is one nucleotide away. The CDR3 sequence: CASSQDYRDSSCEQYF. CDR3 coding DNA: TGTGCCAGCAGCCAAGATTACCGGGACAGCTCCTGCGAGCAGTACTTC. The chain carries TRBV3-1 and TRBJ2-7; 7 nucleotides agree with TRBD1. Looked up from germline, CDR1 is LGHDT and CDR2 is YNNKEL (reference sequence). The CDR3 sequence is 16 residues long.

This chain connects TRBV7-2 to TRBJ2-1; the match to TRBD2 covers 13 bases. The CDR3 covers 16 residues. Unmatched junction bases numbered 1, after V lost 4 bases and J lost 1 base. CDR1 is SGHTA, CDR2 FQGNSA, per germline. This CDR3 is CASSWTSGGSYNEQFF. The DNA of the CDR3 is TGTGCCAGCAGCTGGACTAGCGGGGGATCCTACAATGAGCAGTTCTTC. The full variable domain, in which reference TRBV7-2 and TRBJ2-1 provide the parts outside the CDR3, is GAGVSQSPSNKVTEKGKDVELRCDPISGHTALYWYRQSLGQGLEFLIYFQGNSAPDKSGLPSDRFSAERTGGSVSTLTIQRTQQEDSAVYLCASSWTSGGSYNEQFFGPGTRLTVL.

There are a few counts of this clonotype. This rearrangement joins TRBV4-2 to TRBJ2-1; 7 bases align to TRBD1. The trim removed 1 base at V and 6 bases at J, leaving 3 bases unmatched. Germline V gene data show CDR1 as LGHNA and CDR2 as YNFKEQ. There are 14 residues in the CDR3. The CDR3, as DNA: TGTGCCAGCAGCCAAGCAGGGGACAGCAATGAGCAGTTCTTC. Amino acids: CASSQAGDSNEQFF.

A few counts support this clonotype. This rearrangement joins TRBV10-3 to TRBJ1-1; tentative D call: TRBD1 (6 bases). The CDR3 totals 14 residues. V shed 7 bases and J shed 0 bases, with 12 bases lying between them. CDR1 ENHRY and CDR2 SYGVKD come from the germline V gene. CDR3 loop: CAIKLTGMNTEAFF. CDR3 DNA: TGTGCCATCAAGCTAACAGGGATGAACACTGAAGCTTTCTTT.

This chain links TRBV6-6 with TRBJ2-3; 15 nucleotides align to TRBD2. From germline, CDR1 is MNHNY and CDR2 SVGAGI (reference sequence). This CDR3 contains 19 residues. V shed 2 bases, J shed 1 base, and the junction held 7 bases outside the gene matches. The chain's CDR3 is CASSYEGLAGGPGTDTQYF. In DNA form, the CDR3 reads TGTGCCAGCAGTTACGAAGGACTAGCGGGAGGGCCGGGCACAGATACGCAGTATTTT.

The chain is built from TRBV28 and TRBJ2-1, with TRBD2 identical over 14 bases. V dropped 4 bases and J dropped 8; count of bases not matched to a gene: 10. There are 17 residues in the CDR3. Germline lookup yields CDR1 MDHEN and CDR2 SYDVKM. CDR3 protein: CASSWGSGTSGSDEQFF. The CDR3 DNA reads TGTGCCAGCAGTTGGGGCAGCGGGACTAGCGGGAGCGATGAGCAGTTCTTC.

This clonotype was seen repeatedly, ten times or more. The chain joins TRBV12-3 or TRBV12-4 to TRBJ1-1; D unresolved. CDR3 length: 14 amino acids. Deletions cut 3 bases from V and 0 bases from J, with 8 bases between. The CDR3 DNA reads TGTGCCAGCAGTTTTATTGCAATGAACACTGAAGCTTTCTTT. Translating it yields CASSFIAMNTEAFF.